Listed below are T cell receptor beta chains from one sample, sequenced in a study of technical replicates of blood from a handful of donors. Here immunoSEQ multiplex PCR was the method, and the copy in TCRdb shows in-frame clones only, minus some. The data show about 79,000 clones, about 90% seen once. Sequencing used T cells isolated from PBMCs. The receptor source for this set is a human donor in good health. Some clones in this sample may be carry-over from other donors' samples. The CDR3 runs from the conserved cysteine through the conserved F or W. Each record gives: J gene, D gene, V gene, clone size, CDR3 protein, CDR3 DNA. D genes are given only for firm matches. Part of the rows lack a size; the others show once, few, many or a class for expanded clones.

TRBJ2-2	TRBD2	TRBV4-3	.	CASSQGSGLAGAGELFF	TGCGCCAGCAGCCAAGGATCGGGACTAGCGGGAGCCGGGGAGCTGTTTTTT
TRBJ2-7	TRBD2	TRBV14	.	CASSQGSGRVQYF	TGTGCCAGCAGCCAAGGTAGCGGGAGGGTGCAGTACTTC
TRBJ1-1	.	TRBV19	.	CASSIGGRGTEAFF	TGTGCCAGTAGTATAGGGGGGAGGGGCACTGAAGCTTTCTTT
TRBJ1-1	TRBD1	TRBV6-1	.	CASDRGRTEAFF	TGTGCCAGCGACAGGGGGCGAACTGAAGCTTTCTTT
TRBJ1-1	.	TRBV6-1	.	CASSEVMASEAFF	TGTGCCAGCAGTGAAGTTATGGCTTCGGAAGCTTTCTTT
TRBJ1-5	.	TRBV27	.	CASSLGRARQPQHF	TGTGCCAGCAGTTTGGGCAGGGCCAGACAGCCCCAGCATTTT
TRBJ1-2	.	TRBV19	.	CASSIKGQSLLYYGYTF	TGTGCCAGTAGTATTAAAGGACAAAGCCTTCTGTATTATGGCTACACCTTC
TRBJ2-3	TRBD2	TRBV7-2	once	CASSPSRAGLAYF	TGTGCCAGCAGCCCTAGTCGTGCGGGACTAGCCTATTTT
TRBJ1-3	TRBD1	TRBV5-1	.	CASSWDREGNTIYF	TGCGCCAGCAGCTGGGACAGGGAGGGAAACACCATATATTTT
TRBJ2-7	.	TRBV6-1	.	CASSGGRGFYEQYF	TGTGCCAGCAGTGGGGGCAGGGGTTTCTACGAGCAGTACTTC
TRBJ2-7	.	TRBV5-5	.	CASSPILYFTYEQYF	TGTGCCAGCAGCCCAATACTTTATTTTACCTACGAGCAGTACTTC
TRBJ2-2	TRBD2	TRBV6-5	.	CASRLLAEGTGELFF	TGTGCCAGCAGGCTACTAGCGGAAGGGACCGGGGAGCTGTTTTTT
TRBJ2-5	.	TRBV15	.	CATSRVRDNQETQYF	TGTGCCACCAGCAGAGTCCGGGACAACCAAGAGACCCAGTACTTC
TRBJ2-1	.	TRBV7-3	.	CASSPGSYNEQFF	TGTGCCAGCAGCCCAGGATCCTACAATGAGCAGTTCTTC
TRBJ2-5	.	TRBV7-7	.	CASSRSEGRQETQYF	TGTGCTAGCAGCCGATCAGAAGGGAGACAAGAGACCCAGTACTTC
TRBJ2-3	TRBD2	TRBV5-1	.	CASIRDREGTQYF	TGCGCCAGCATACGGGACCGGGAGGGTACGCAGTATTTT
TRBJ2-7	.	TRBV9	.	CASSAGHYYEQYF	TGTGCCAGCAGCGCAGGACATTACTACGAGCAGTACTTC
TRBJ2-7	TRBD2	TRBV27	.	CASSLAGAGFYEQYF	TGTGCCAGCAGTCTTGCCGGAGCGGGATTCTACGAGCAGTACTTC
TRBJ2-7	TRBD2	TRBV29-1	.	CSVTASGRNEQYF	TGCAGCGTCACAGCCAGCGGGAGAAACGAGCAGTACTTC
TRBJ1-5	.	TRBV19	.	CASSIGGPSNQPQHF	TGTGCCAGTAGTATAGGGGGCCCCAGCAATCAGCCCCAGCATTTT
TRBJ2-3	.	TRBV7-2	.	CASSLALAGVHTQYF	TGTGCCAGCAGCTTAGCGCTTGCAGGGGTGCATACGCAGTATTTT
TRBJ2-2	TRBD2	TRBV19	.	CASSILAGAGELFF	TGTGCCAGTAGTATCCTAGCGGGGGCCGGGGAGCTGTTTTTT
TRBJ2-5	.	TRBV28	.	CASSPTGYQETQYF	TGTGCCAGCAGTCCCACAGGGTACCAAGAGACCCAGTACTTC
TRBJ2-2	TRBD2	TRBV18	.	CASSPGTSEAGELFF	TGTGCCAGCTCACCAGGGACTAGCGAGGCCGGGGAGCTGTTTTTT
TRBJ2-1	.	TRBV18	.	CASSPLGEPYNEQFF	TGTGCCAGCTCACCATTGGGAGAGCCCTACAATGAGCAGTTCTTC
TRBJ2-3	.	TRBV10-3	.	CAINPGDPTDTQYF	TGTGCCATCAATCCGGGGGATCCCACAGATACGCAGTATTTT
TRBJ1-1	.	TRBV29-1	few	CRLTLGWNTEAFF	TGCAGGCTAACTCTCGGTTGGAACACTGAAGCTTTCTTT
TRBJ2-7	TRBD1	TRBV28	.	CASSLSFGTGYSEQYF	TGTGCCAGCAGTCTCAGTTTTGGGACAGGGTATTCCGAGCAGTACTTC
TRBJ1-2	.	TRBV6-5	.	CASSEGDYGYTF	TGTGCCAGCAGTGAGGGGGACTATGGCTACACCTTC
TRBJ2-7	.	TRBV7-2	.	CASSPLSDNEQYF	TGTGCCAGCAGTCCTCTCTCGGACAACGAGCAGTACTTC
TRBJ1-1	.	TRBV5-1	.	CASSWAGSEAFF	TGCGCCAGCAGCTGGGCAGGGTCTGAAGCTTTCTTT
TRBJ2-7	.	TRBV15	once	CATSRDLYLGPMNEQYF	TGTGCCACCAGCAGAGATCTATATTTGGGGCCAATGAACGAGCAGTACTTC
TRBJ1-1	.	TRBV9	.	CASGAGGNTEAFF	TGTGCCAGCGGAGCGGGGGGAAACACTGAAGCTTTCTTT
TRBJ1-2	.	TRBV7-3	.	CASSFDGGGYGYTF	TGTGCCAGCAGCTTTGATGGGGGGGGCTATGGCTACACCTTC
TRBJ2-7	.	TRBV18	.	CASSPTSTYEQYF	TGTGCCAGCTCACCTACTTCTACCTACGAGCAGTACTTC
TRBJ2-6	.	TRBV18	.	CASSPGSLGLSGANVLTF	TGTGCCAGCTCACCAGGAAGTCTAGGACTTTCTGGGGCCAACGTCCTGACTTTC
TRBJ2-1	TRBD2	TRBV2	.	CASSSLAGVGNEQFF	TGTGCCAGCAGTTCACTAGCGGGAGTCGGCAATGAGCAGTTCTTC
TRBJ2-5	TRBD1	TRBV5-1	.	CASSAGTGIETQYF	TGCGCCAGCAGTGCCGGGACAGGGATAGAGACCCAGTACTTC
TRBJ2-2	.	TRBV5-1	.	CASRGSGRNTGELFF	TGCGCCAGCCGAGGTTCGGGTAGGAACACCGGGGAGCTGTTTTTT
TRBJ1-2	.	TRBV9	.	CASSVGGGSYGYTF	TGTGCCAGCAGCGTAGGGGGAGGCAGCTATGGCTACACCTTC
TRBJ2-7	.	TRBV5-5	.	CASSQTSYEQYF	TGTGCCAGCAGCCAGACTTCTTACGAGCAGTACTTC
TRBJ1-5	.	TRBV2	.	CASSDINPWTDLYSNQPQHF	TGTGCCAGCAGTGACATAAACCCATGGACAGACCTCTATAGCAATCAGCCCCAGCATTTT
TRBJ2-6	.	TRBV5-1	.	CASSPDNSGANVLTF	TGCGCCAGCAGCCCGGACAATTCTGGGGCCAACGTCCTGACTTTC
TRBJ1-1	.	TRBV19	once	CASSIGGTAGTEAFF	TGTGCCAGTAGTATTGGGGGGACCGCTGGTACTGAAGCTTTCTTT
TRBJ1-1	.	TRBV28	.	CASSLPGRTEAFF	TGTGCCAGCAGTTTACCAGGGCGCACTGAAGCTTTCTTT
TRBJ2-7	.	TRBV28	.	CASRQGGTVSWGSYEQYF	TGTGCCAGCAGACAAGGGGGAACAGTCTCTTGGGGATCCTACGAGCAGTACTTC
TRBJ1-5	.	TRBV27	.	CASQVGGNQPQHF	TGTGCCAGCCAAGTAGGGGGCAATCAGCCCCAGCATTTT
TRBJ2-2	TRBD2	TRBV4-3	.	CASSQVYGTSGRQNTGELFF	TGCGCCAGCAGCCAAGTTTATGGGACTAGCGGGAGGCAGAACACCGGGGAGCTGTTTTTT
TRBJ2-5	.	TRBV28	.	CASRGRQETQYF	TGTGCCAGCAGGGGCAGGCAAGAGACCCAGTACTTC
TRBJ2-2	TRBD2	TRBV14	.	CASSRHGTSGALNTGELFF	TGTGCCAGCAGCCGGCACGGGACTAGCGGGGCCTTGAACACCGGGGAGCTGTTTTTT
TRBJ2-3	.	TRBV29-1	.	CSVGRSTDTQYF	TGCAGCGTTGGGAGAAGCACAGATACGCAGTATTTT
TRBJ2-1	.	TRBV9	.	CASSVAGDLYNEQFF	TGTGCCAGCAGCGTAGCGGGAGATCTATACAATGAGCAGTTCTTC
TRBJ2-7	.	TRBV7-9	.	CASSLRQLSYEQYF	TGTGCCAGCAGCCTAAGACAGCTCTCCTACGAGCAGTACTTC